This entry describes one TCR beta chain. Its antigen is unknown. MiXCR, applied by TCRdb to the RT-PCR reads, yields one record per CDR3 protein. This sample carries some 800,000 distinct CDR3 sequences, about 20% of them seen once, and the ten largest clones take roughly 10%. The data are from a study of response to subunit inactivated influenza vaccine. The CDR3 has 16 amino acids. V trimming: 4 bases; J trimming: 3 bases; junction bases outside the gene matches: 11. CDR1 SGHDT and CDR2 YYEEEE come from the germline V gene. Overall study results and limits: The authors suggested that few new T cells are recruited per seasonal influenza vaccination.

The TCR sequence derives from a man in his fifties who received an inactivated influenza vaccine. The sample was PBMCs from blood, taken roughly 5 days after vaccination. The chain joins TRBV5-6 to TRBJ2-7; TRBD1 aligns across 9 bases. CDR3 coding DNA: TGTGCCAGCAGCCGGACACAGGGGGCGCGAGGCTACGAGCAGTACTTC. This sequence encodes CASSRTQGARGYEQYF. The full variable domain, in which reference TRBV5-6 and TRBJ2-7 provide the parts outside the CDR3, is DAGVTQSPTHLIKTRGQQVTLRCSPKSGHDTVSWYQQALGQGPQFIFQYYEEEERQRGNFPDRFSGHQFPNYSSELNVNALLLGDSALYLCASSRTQGARGYEQYFGPGTRLTVT.